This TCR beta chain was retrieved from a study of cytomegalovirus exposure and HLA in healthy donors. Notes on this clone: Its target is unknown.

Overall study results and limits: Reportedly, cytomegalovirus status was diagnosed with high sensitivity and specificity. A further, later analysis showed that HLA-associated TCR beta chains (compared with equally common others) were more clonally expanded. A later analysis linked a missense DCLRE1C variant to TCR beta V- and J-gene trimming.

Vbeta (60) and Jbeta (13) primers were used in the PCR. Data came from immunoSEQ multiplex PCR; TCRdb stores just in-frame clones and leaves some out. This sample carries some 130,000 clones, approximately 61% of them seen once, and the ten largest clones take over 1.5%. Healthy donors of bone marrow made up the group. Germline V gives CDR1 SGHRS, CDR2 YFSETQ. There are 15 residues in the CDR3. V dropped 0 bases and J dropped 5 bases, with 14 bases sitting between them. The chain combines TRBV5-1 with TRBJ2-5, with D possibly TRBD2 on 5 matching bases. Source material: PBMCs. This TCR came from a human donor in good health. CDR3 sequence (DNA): TGCGCCAGCAGCTTGGGGGTCCTAACGGGGGAGACCCAGTACTTC. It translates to CASSLGVLTGETQYF.